The 26 T cell receptor beta chains given below trace back to one sample, sequenced in a study of vaccination effects on CD4 cells after COVID-19 (dated by TCRdb to between 2020 and 2023). Which antigens these TCRs recognize remains unknown. Libraries came from the immunoSEQ multiplex PCR assay. TCRdb obtained this table from immuneACCESS and retained in-frame rearrangements with V and J assigned. These tables miss some clones; where compared with another copy, unresolved V genes account for less than half of the shortfall, and the remainder is unexplained. The sample has around 59,000 clones on record, around 78% of them singletons. Jointly, the top ten make up 2% of the sample. The ViraFEST assay stimulated PBMC with viral peptide pools and then used TCR sequencing to identify antigen-specific CD4+ T cell clonotypes by expansion. After around 11 days of culture, CD4+ T cells were isolated with the EasySep CD4+ T cell isolation kit. Each participant received two doses of an mRNA SARS-CoV-2 vaccine, either BNT162b2 or mRNA-1273.

This sample comprised CD4+ T cells from PBMCs cultured with HCoV-OC43 spike peptides, obtained after COVID-19 vaccination. Reading the label with the study, this specimen's cell subset or site is: HCoV-OC43 spike overlapping peptide pool stimulation. The receptors derive from a human donor who received a COVID-19 vaccine.

V and J are TRBV7-3 and TRBJ2-3; D unresolved. Germline-derived CDR1 and CDR2 are SGHTA and FQGTGA. The CDR3 consists of 13 residues. Trimming pared 5 bases from V and 4 bases from J, leaving 10 bases between. The CDR3 sequence: CASSPQPPDTQYF. CDR3 coding DNA: TGTGCCAGCAGCCCACAACCCCCAGATACGCAGTATTTT.

This chain connects TRBV6-5 to TRBJ2-5; perhaps TRBD1 as D (6 bases). V was clipped by 6 bases and J by 6 bases, with 17 bases between them. Germline lookup yields CDR1 MNHEY and CDR2 SVGAGI. The CDR3 has 14 residues. The CDR3 here is CASSTPTGTKTQYF. The CDR3 DNA reads TGTGCCAGCAGCACACCTACAGGGACGAAGACCCAGTACTTC.

The gene calls are TRBV5-1 and TRBJ2-2; 8 bases match TRBD1. Germline loops: CDR1 SGHRS, CDR2 YFSETQ. The CDR3 covers 15 residues. Trimming cost V 1 base and J 7 bases; bases outside gene matches: 6. Here the CDR3 reads CASSLSWTGNGELFF. CDR3 DNA sequence: TGCGCCAGCAGCTTGAGTTGGACAGGGAACGGGGAGCTGTTTTTT.

This clone was seen a single time. The chain links TRBV25-1 to TRBJ1-6; D is perhaps TRBD1 (6 bases). Trimming pared 2 bases from V and 0 bases from J, leaving 8 bases between. The germline V gene encodes CDR1 MGHDK and CDR2 SYGVNS. The CDR3 is 16 residues long. The CDR3 DNA sequence: TGTGCCAGCAGTGAAGTGGACAGCTCCTATAATTCACCCCTCCACTTT. Protein sequence: CASSEVDSSYNSPLHF.

In its sample, this clone was seen a few times. CDR3 DNA: TGTGCCAGCAGCTTTTGGCGGGGGGGCCCTAATCAGCCCCAGCATTTT. As protein: CASSFWRGGPNQPQHF. V is TRBV7-8 and J is TRBJ1-5; tentative D call: TRBD1 (6 bases). The CDR3 sequence is 16 residues long. The ends were cut back, 3 bases at V and 4 bases at J, with 16 bases in the middle. The V gene's germline CDR1 is SGHVS and CDR2 FQNEAQ.

This chain uses TRBV6-6 with TRBJ2-3, with 10 bases lining up with TRBD1. The ends lost 5 bases at V and 6 bases at J; junction bases unmatched: 8. Germline V gives CDR1 MNHNY, CDR2 SVGAGI (reference sequence). The CDR3 has 15 residues. Written as DNA, the CDR3 is TGTGCCAGCAGTAACACCCGGACAGGGGGGGATACGCAGTATTTT. Its protein product is CASSNTRTGGDTQYF.

The V and J genes are TRBV10-3 and TRBJ2-3; D is unresolved. Germline V gene sequence: CDR1 ENHRY, CDR2 SYGVKD. With 3 bases removed from V and 0 bases from J, the gap between germline ends came to 4 bases. This CDR3 is built from 13 residues. The CDR3 coding sequence is TGTGCCATCAGTGACCCGAGCACAGATACGCAGTATTTT. Its translation is CAISDPSTDTQYF.

The chain couples TRBV5-1 to TRBJ2-3; possible D gene TRBD2, 6 bases. There are 15 residues in the CDR3. Trimming left V 5 bases short and J 2 bases short, with 15 bases between. In germline, CDR1 is SGHRS, CDR2 YFSETQ. The CDR3 reads CASRFRGTSTDTQYF. DNA for the CDR3: TGCGCCAGCAGGTTTCGGGGGACCTCCACAGATACGCAGTATTTT.

The gene calls are TRBV24-1 and TRBJ2-1, with a weak D call TRBD1 (6 bases). V shed 2 bases and J shed 4 bases, with 17 bases lying between them. Germline V gene lookup returns CDR1 KGHDR and CDR2 SFDVKD. CDR3 length equals 17 residues. In DNA, the CDR3 is TGTGCCACCAGTGATTCGTTACCGGGACACTTTTACAATGAGCAGTTCTTC. It codes for CATSDSLPGHFYNEQFF.

The V gene is TRBV5-1, the J gene TRBJ1-1; D gene ambiguous. Germline loops: CDR1 SGHRS, CDR2 YFSETQ. This CDR3 region has 13 residues. V shed 2 bases and J shed 10 bases, with 15 bases lying between them. CDR3: CASSLGREGRAFF. The CDR3 DNA is TGCGCCAGCAGCTTAGGACGGGAGGGTAGAGCTTTCTTT.

The chain joins TRBV18 to TRBJ2-7; 11 positions match TRBD1. V lost 6 bases, J lost 5 bases, and 9 bases stayed unmatched. Germline values: CDR1 KGHSH, CDR2 LQKENI. The CDR3 totals 15 residues. CDR3 residues: CASSQGQGVWNEQYV. CDR3 nucleotide sequence: TGTGCCAGCTCGCAGGGACAGGGGGTTTGGAACGAGCAGTACGTC.

The gene calls are TRBV6-2 or TRBV6-3 and TRBJ1-2; D not certain. This CDR3 is built from 11 residues. V was clipped by 2 bases and J by 14 bases, with 12 bases between them. Germline assignment: CDR1 MNHEY and CDR2 SVGEGT. The CDR3 nucleotides read TGTGCCAGCAGTTACCCGCCTGGCCGGACCTTC. It specifies CASSYPPGRTF.

A few counts support this clone. This chain uses TRBV9 with TRBJ1-4; tentatively, D is TRBD1 (6 bases). Trimming shortened V by 7 bases and J by 4 bases, and 20 bases separated the two germline ends. Germline loops: CDR1 SGDLS, CDR2 YYNGEE. The CDR3 consists of 16 residues. CDR3 sequence: CASGPGLQGVNEKLFF. CDR3 DNA sequence: TGTGCCAGCGGCCCCGGGTTACAGGGAGTTAATGAAAAACTGTTTTTT.

The gene calls are TRBV5-1 and TRBJ2-5; D is undetermined. In germline, CDR1 is SGHRS, CDR2 YFSETQ. V dropped 2 bases and J dropped 0 bases, with 8 bases sitting between them. The CDR3 is made up of 14 amino acids. The CDR3 loop is CASSFTSNQETQYF. The CDR3 DNA sequence: TGCGCCAGCAGCTTCACATCCAACCAAGAGACCCAGTACTTC.

The chain employs TRBV12-5 and TRBJ2-5, with a weak D call TRBD2 (6 bases). The CDR3 covers 16 residues. Between the trimmed V and J ends, which lost 2 bases and 5 bases, there was a span of 18 bases. The germline gives CDR1 LGHNT, CDR2 FRNRAP. The CDR3 sequence is CASGLWPGGGFETQYF. The CDR3 DNA is TGTGCTAGTGGTTTGTGGCCCGGCGGAGGGTTCGAGACCCAGTACTTC.

The chain joins TRBV12-5 to TRBJ2-2, with TRBD1 matching over 7 bases. Losses at the gene ends were 0 bases for V and 8 bases for J; bases not matched to a gene: 15. Germline V lookup: CDR1 LGHNT, CDR2 FRNRAP. CDR3 size: 18 residues. This CDR3 is CASGLVRLGDRGKGELFF. CDR3 bases: TGTGCTAGTGGTTTGGTACGATTAGGGGACAGAGGGAAAGGGGAGCTGTTTTTT.

The chain combines TRBV2 with TRBJ2-7; the match to TRBD1 covers 10 bases. The CDR3 length is 16 residues. CDR1 and CDR2 (germline): SNHLY, FYNNEI. J lost 1 base, V lost 6 bases, and 9 bases had no gene match. CDR3 protein: CASRALGQGDSYEQYV. As DNA, the CDR3 is TGTGCCAGCAGAGCTCTCGGACAGGGGGATTCCTACGAGCAGTACGTC.

The chain employs TRBV28 and TRBJ1-1; the match to TRBD1 covers 8 bases. Unmatched junction bases numbered 8, after V lost 5 bases and J lost 6 bases. CDR1 is MDHEN, CDR2 SYDVKM, per germline. This CDR3 comprises 14 residues. CDR3 nucleotides: TGTGCCAGCAGTCCCTGGGGGGACAGGTCTGAAGCTTTCTTT. Translation gives CASSPWGDRSEAFF. The variable domain in full, completed from reference TRBV28 and TRBJ1-1, reads DVKVTQSSRYLVKRTGEKVFLECVQDMDHENMFWYRQDPGLGLRLIYFSYDVKMKEKGDIPEGYSVSREKKERFSLILESASTNQTSMYLCASSPWGDRSEAFFGQGTRLTVV.

This clone has only one observation. V gene TRBV24-1 combines with J gene TRBJ2-2; D gene ambiguous. CDR3 length: 14 residues. The V end was cut by 3 bases, the J end by 3 bases, with 7 bases between. The germline V gene encodes CDR1 KGHDR and CDR2 SFDVKD. CDR3 in amino acids: CATSDPLHTGELFF. The CDR3 coding sequence is TGTGCCACCAGTGATCCCCTACACACCGGGGAGCTGTTTTTT.

This chain connects TRBV25-1 to TRBJ2-7; D possibly corresponds to TRBD1 (6 bases). Trimming took 6 bases from V and 6 from J, leaving 15 bases between them. CDR1 and CDR2 (germline): MGHDK, SYGVNS. This CDR3 is built from 13 residues. The DNA for the CDR3 is TGTGCCAGCAGCAACACAGGGCCCGGCGAGCAGTACGTC. Protein: CASSNTGPGEQYV.

The genes are TRBV7-3 and TRBJ2-7; D is perhaps TRBD1 (6 bases). The CDR3 is 13 residues long. V was shortened by 5 bases and J by 2 bases, with 10 bases between the two germline ends. From germline, CDR1 is SGHTA and CDR2 FQGTGA. The CDR3 reads CASSRTDPYEQYV. The CDR3 nucleotides are TGTGCCAGCAGCCGGACAGACCCCTACGAGCAGTACGTC.

The CDR3 protein is CATSRDASGGRDTQYF. In DNA form, the CDR3 reads TGTGCCACCAGCAGAGACGCCTCCGGGGGAAGGGATACGCAGTATTTT. The rearrangement uses TRBV15 and TRBJ2-3, with a weak D call TRBD2 (6 bases). The germline CDR1 and CDR2 sequences are LNHNV and YYDKDF (reference sequence). The ends were cut back, 0 bases at V and 6 bases at J, with 16 bases in the middle. This CDR3 region has 16 residues. The variable domain in full, with the rest retrieved from reference TRBV15 and TRBJ2-3, is DAMVIQNPRYQVTQFGKPVTLSCSQTLNHNVMYWYQQKSSQAPKLLFHYYDKDFNNEADTPDNFQSRRPNTSFCFLDIRSPGLGDTAMYLCATSRDASGGRDTQYFGPGTRLTVL.

The chain has TRBV12-1 and TRBJ2-7; the D segment call TRBD2 is taken from the table without a DNA check. TRBV12-1 is a recognized pseudogene. The CDR3 consists of 15 residues. The chain's CDR3 is CASSFIAGASYEQYV. CDR3 in DNA: TGTGCCAGCAGCTTTATAGCGGGGGCGAGCTACGAGCAGTACGTC.

The chain uses TRBV19 and TRBJ1-5; 9 nucleotides agree with TRBD1. Per the germline V gene, CDR1 is LNHDA and CDR2 is SQIVND (reference sequence). This CDR3 contains 15 residues. J gave up 3 bases and V 8 bases, and 8 bases lay outside the gene matches. In DNA, the CDR3 is TGTGCCAGTCTTAAGGACAGGGGAATCAATCAGCCCCAGCATTTT. Protein sequence: CASLKDRGINQPQHF.

V is TRBV10-3 and J is TRBJ2-7, with 9 bases fitting TRBD2. The V segment lost 3 bases and the J segment 7 bases; nucleotides outside the gene matches: 10. CDR1 is ENHRY and CDR2 is SYGVKD in the germline V gene. The CDR3 sequence is 15 residues long. CDR3 nucleotides: TGTGCCATCAGTGACTCCGGGACTAGCTCGAGGGAGCAGTACGTC. It specifies CAISDSGTSSREQYV.

This rearrangement joins TRBV27 to TRBJ1-5; perhaps TRBD1 as D (6 bases). In germline, CDR1 is MNHEY, CDR2 SMNVEV (reference sequence). The length of the CDR3 is 15 residues. V lost 5 bases, J lost 8 bases, and 19 bases lay in between. The DNA of the CDR3 is TGTGCCAGCAGTCCCTCCGGGACACCACTTAAGCCCCAGCATTTT. The encoded protein is CASSPSGTPLKPQHF.